This is a list of T cell receptor beta chains from one sample in a study of blood T cell repertoires in COVID-19. Here immunoSEQ multiplex PCR was the method, and the copy in TCRdb shows in-frame clones only, minus some. The repertoire holds fewer than 250,000 clones, with around 90% as singletons. Input material: PBMCs or T cells enriched from blood (not recorded which). Source of these receptors: a man aged 30-40 years in a cohort exposed to, infected with or recovered from COVID-19 (not recorded which). Both conserved end residues are part of each CDR3. A D gene is named only where the DNA matches it firmly. Clone sizes are given selectively: once, few, many, or a class where the clone is expanded.

DNA	CDR3	size	D	V	J
TGTGCCAGTAGTTTCGGGGGAAGTGGCTACACCTTC	CASSFGGSGYTF	NA	NA	TRBV25-1	TRBJ1-2
TGTGCCAGCAGCGCAGCGCGACAGGGCTACGAGCAGTACTTC	CASSAARQGYEQYF	NA	TRBD1	TRBV9	TRBJ2-7
TGTGCCAGCAGTTTTCAGGACTCAAACATTCAGTACTTC	CASSFQDSNIQYF	NA	NA	TRBV27	TRBJ2-4
TGTGCCAGCAGTTTTATAGGAGGGAGCCCCTATGGCTACACCTTC	CASSFIGGSPYGYTF	once	NA	TRBV28	TRBJ1-2
TGTGCCAGCACCCCGGGTAGGCCCGCCAATGAGCAGTTCTTC	CASTPGRPANEQFF	NA	NA	TRBV5-4	TRBJ2-1
TGTGCCTGGAATGCAAACAGGGTTTCCTATAATTCACCCCTCCACTTT	CAWNANRVSYNSPLHF	NA	NA	TRBV30	TRBJ1-6
TGTGCCAGCAGCTCAACAGCGGGAGTTCGTTCCAATGAGCAGTTCTTC	CASSSTAGVRSNEQFF	once	TRBD2	TRBV5-4	TRBJ2-1
TGTGCCAGCAGTCTCACAGGGGCCAACTATGGCTACACCTTC	CASSLTGANYGYTF	NA	TRBD1	TRBV28	TRBJ1-2
TGTGCCAGCAGCGCCCGACTAGCCGCGGAGACCCAGTACTTC	CASSARLAAETQYF	NA	TRBD2	TRBV9	TRBJ2-5
TGTGCCAGCAGTGCGGACAGGGGAGCTTACAATGAGCAGTTCTTC	CASSADRGAYNEQFF	NA	TRBD1	TRBV6-4	TRBJ2-1
TGTGCCAGCAGTGCGGGGGTAAGGGGCTACACCTTC	CASSAGVRGYTF	NA	NA	TRBV25-1	TRBJ1-2
TGTGCCAGCAGCCCTAAAGTACAAGAGACCCAGTACTTC	CASSPKVQETQYF	NA	NA	TRBV9	TRBJ2-5
TGTGCCAGCAGCTTGGAAGGGACACATCCCAACAATGAGCAGTTCTTC	CASSLEGTHPNNEQFF	NA	NA	TRBV7-3	TRBJ2-1
TGTGCCAGCAGCTTGCAGGGGGCAGGACAGCCCCAGCATTTT	CASSLQGAGQPQHF	NA	TRBD1	TRBV7-9	TRBJ1-5
TGCGCCAGCAGCTTGGAGCTAGCGAACAATGAGCAGTTCTTC	CASSLELANNEQFF	NA	NA	TRBV5-1	TRBJ2-1
TGTGCCAGCAGCCAGATGACAGGCCGCTCCTACGAGCAGTACTTC	CASSQMTGRSYEQYF	NA	NA	TRBV14	TRBJ2-7
TGCGCCAGCAGTGTGGACAGGTTTAACTATGGCTACACCTTC	CASSVDRFNYGYTF	NA	TRBD1	TRBV10-2	TRBJ1-2
TGTGCCAGCAGCGTTAGTCCCGTCCAAGAGACCCAGTACTTC	CASSVSPVQETQYF	once	NA	TRBV9	TRBJ2-5
TGTGCCAGCAGTTCCTACCGGGACAGGGGGTGGAGGAACTATGGCTACACCTTC	CASSSYRDRGWRNYGYTF	NA	TRBD1	TRBV27	TRBJ1-2
TGTGCCAGCAGCGTTTCCCCCGGGGGCCAGGGGGATGGCTACACCTTC	CASSVSPGGQGDGYTF	NA	TRBD1	TRBV9	TRBJ1-2
TGTGCCAGCAGCTTAGAAACCGCAGATGAGCAGTACTTC	CASSLETADEQYF	NA	NA	TRBV7-2	TRBJ2-7
TGTGCCAGCGGACAGGGTCACCCCTACGAGCAGTACTTC	CASGQGHPYEQYF	once	TRBD1	TRBV19	TRBJ2-7
TGTGCCAGCAGCCCTCGGGCAAGCGGGGAAAGGGATACGCAGTATTTT	CASSPRASGERDTQYF	NA	TRBD2	TRBV7-2	TRBJ2-3
TGTGCCACCAGTGATCTCGATATCGGACAGGGGGACAGTCACACCGGGGAGCTGTTTTTT	CATSDLDIGQGDSHTGELFF	NA	TRBD1	TRBV24-1	TRBJ2-2
TGCGCCAGCAGCCAAGATGGTTCACTCAATCTGAATCAGCCCCAGCATTTT	CASSQDGSLNLNQPQHF	few	NA	TRBV4-1	TRBJ1-5
TGTGCCAGCTCACCGGGACAGGACTACGAGCAGTACTTC	CASSPGQDYEQYF	once	TRBD1	TRBV18	TRBJ2-7
TGTGCCAGCTCCCGGGGGGGCTACAATGAGCAGTTCTTC	CASSRGGYNEQFF	NA	TRBD2	TRBV18	TRBJ2-1
TGCGCCAGCAGTGATCCTGAGTGCTACGAGCAGTACTTC	CASSDPECYEQYF	few	NA	TRBV10-1	TRBJ2-7
TGTGCCAGCAGCTCCCTCGTTAAAGCAGGGGGCACCGGGGAGCTGTTTTTT	CASSSLVKAGGTGELFF	NA	TRBD1	TRBV7-6	TRBJ2-2
TGTGCCAGCAGCAAGAGCCTCTCTGGGGCCAACGTCCTGACTTTC	CASSKSLSGANVLTF	NA	NA	TRBV27	TRBJ2-6
TGCGCCAGCAGCCAAGATCAAGTGAGGGCCCGGGACACTGAAGCTTTCTTT	CASSQDQVRARDTEAFF	NA	NA	TRBV4-1	TRBJ1-1
TGTGCCACTCTGGGGGGACTCACAGATACGCAGTATTTT	CATLGGLTDTQYF	NA	NA	TRBV27	TRBJ2-3
TGTGCCAGCAGCACTAGCGGGAAGACAGATACGCAGTATTTT	CASSTSGKTDTQYF	NA	TRBD2	TRBV7-2	TRBJ2-3
TGTGCCAGCAGCCTGAGACAGGGGACCTCTGAAGCTTTCTTT	CASSLRQGTSEAFF	NA	TRBD1	TRBV7-2	TRBJ1-1
TGTGCCAGCAGCCCGGGACAGGGAAGTGAAAAACTGTTTTTT	CASSPGQGSEKLFF	NA	TRBD1	TRBV7-9	TRBJ1-4
TGTGCCAGCAGTTTATTCGGGACCGGGGAGCTGTTTTTT	CASSLFGTGELFF	NA	NA	TRBV28	TRBJ2-2